Sequencing of this TCR beta chain was carried out in a study of blood T cell repertoires in COVID-19. For the study at large: Nucleic acid was either cDNA or gDNA, and it came from T cells, B-cell-depleted T cells, or PBMCs.

Profiling relied on immunoSEQ multiplex PCR, and the TCRdb table lists in-frame clones only, not all of them. The data hold about 370,000 clones, with 85% to 90% observed a single time. What the recovered Cohort 3 donors had was two negative PCRs, clearance, or symptom resolution. The V gene end was trimmed by 3 bases and the J gene end by 0 bases; junction bases not matched to a gene: 13. This CDR3 is 18 amino acids long. Germline V gives CDR1 LGHNT, CDR2 FRNRAP. The specimen sequenced was PBMCs or T cells enriched from blood (not recorded which). The clonotype comes from a man aged 18 to 35 who had recovered from COVID-19. The chain employs TRBV12-5 and TRBJ2-7; 8 bases agree with TRBD1. The DNA for the CDR3 is TGTGCTAGTGGTTTCTCCCAGGGGGCCCTACCTTACTCCTACGAGCAGTACTTC. This sequence encodes CASGFSQGALPYSYEQYF.